This T cell receptor (beta chain) was documented in a study of T cell repertoires in cytomegalovirus infection. V was shortened by 7 bases and J by 12 bases, with 10 bases between the two germline ends. CDR3 length: 11 residues. Looked up from germline, CDR1 is MNHEY and CDR2 is SVGAGI. TCRdb independently ran MiXCR on the reads; one entry per CDR3 protein. This sample has 250,000 or so distinct CDR3 sequences; over 15% occur once, and the top ten carry about 45%. This sequence originates from a human donor in good health (CMV status not recorded). Some clones in this sample may be carry-over from other donors' samples. The chain carries TRBV6-5 and TRBJ2-6; D not certain. What was sequenced was CD8+ T cells from PBMCs. CDR3 DNA sequence: TGTGCCAGCAAAAGTGGAAGCGTCCTGACTTTC. Residues: CASKSGSVLTF.